The TCR beta chain under discussion was sequenced for a study of T cell repertoires in cytomegalovirus infection. On the study more broadly: The authors relied on CMV epitopes, both recently identified HLA-C-restricted and well-studied HLA-B-restricted. Indications of both CMV infection and matching HLA type were provided by public TCR beta signatures.

TCRdb processed the reads anew with MiXCR; each CDR3 protein has one entry. The sample has 110,000 or so distinct CDR3 sequences, 30% to 35% seen once. The V and J ends lost 4 bases and 4 bases respectively, with 14 bases between them. This CDR3 has 15 residues. Germline-derived CDR1 and CDR2 are SGHTA and FQGNSA. This clonotype was counted many times. The antigen remains undetermined. The chain links TRBV7-2 to TRBJ2-1; maybe TRBD1 (6 bases). The sequencing here drew on CD8+ T cells from cultured PBMCs, taken from culture after CMV antigen stimulation. This clonotype was sampled from a human donor in good health (CMV status not recorded). Some clones in this sample may be carry-over from other donors' samples. The CDR3 protein is CASSSGQPKYNEQFF. The CDR3 region has the DNA TGTGCCAGCAGCTCAGGACAGCCAAAATACAATGAGCAGTTCTTC.